This T cell receptor beta chain was found in a study of T cells after posttransplantation cyclophosphamide listed by TCRdb under 2016. Regarding the study in general: Using TRB sequencing, the study followed how the T cell repertoire rebuilt after myeloablative bone marrow transplantation with posttransplantation cyclophosphamide given as GVHD prophylaxis. Samples from approximately 37 PTCy-treated patients, along with samples from roughly 15 of their related bone marrow donors, underwent antigen receptor sequencing. TRB sequencing was performed on blood from all 34 PTCy patients with 1-year posttransplant specimens. In 3 patients, TRB sequencing was also performed on up to 3 more blood samples taken 2 to 5.2 years after transplant, and in several patients, pretransplant blood was also TRB-sequenced. Because TRA and TRB clonality correlated tightly in about 9 samples, the subsequent TCR analyses were limited to TRB only. Public TRB sequences were checked against a database of over 3,000 sequences associated with responses to pathogens, tumor antigens, self-antigens and alloantigens.

TRB sequencing used genomic DNA with the immunoSEQ assay at survey resolution or the hsTCRB kit. On the study's bioinformatics: The immunoSEQ software handled initial read processing, and the LymphoSeq R package was used for repertoire analyses. Clonality was calculated as 1 minus normalized Shannon entropy, and the Gini coefficient was also calculated for each TRB dataset. Phenotypes of unsorted samples were inferred by mapping TRB sequences from sorted subsets of the recipient or donor onto the same recipient's unsorted samples. TCRdb's version of the immuneACCESS table is confined to in-frame rearrangements and falls short of the full clone set. An unresolved V gene accounts for under half of the shortfall where checked; the remainder is of unknown origin. Clone size and V and J calls were adopted from that table, with D and trimming inferred from the DNA. Recorded for this sample are 7,500 to 10,000 clones; roughly nine tenths of them occurred a single time. The ten biggest clones cover around 4% of the sample.

Overall study outcomes, separate from this receptor: Donor-recipient similarity was low at 1-2 months but rose over the first year, and later blood repertoires were often dominated by donor CD8+ memory clones. Across fewer than 55 patients, TRB clonality was highly associated with recipient CMV seropositivity and CMV reactivation, and PTCy diversity was similar to diversity in CNI/methotrexate controls. The TRB repertoires of T cells infiltrating skin or the GI tract showed only limited overlap with the TRB repertoires found in blood.

The control cohort consisted of approximately 10 patients who had myeloablative marrow transplants with methotrexate plus a calcineurin inhibitor and who were sampled 1 year after transplant. Peripheral blood and bone marrow mononuclear cells were isolated by Ficoll-Hypaque density centrifugation and cryopreserved. CDR1 and CDR2 were assigned from the germline V gene as SGHTA and FQGTGA. Spanning cysteine to phenylalanine, the CDR3 consists of 15 amino acids. The kept DNA is CDR3 alone, 45 bases in frame from the first base. V drops 2 bases and J drops 7 bases, leaving 16 bases in between. Details on this clone: Its antigen remains undetermined. No base quality information exists; no much larger clone differs at one position.

The rearrangement combines TRBV7-3 with TRBJ2-3; the D gene is possibly TRBD2, with 6 bases matching. Material: PBMCs, obtained 430 to 450 days after allogeneic stem cell transplant with calcineurin inhibitor and methotrexate. The source is a male patient aged 45-60 years who received an allogeneic stem cell transplant from an unrelated donor, was CMV-positive, and had chronic GVHD only. Following a transplant, some T cells may be graft donor cells, not patient cells. DNA sequence: TGTGCCAGCAGCTTAGAGGTAGCGGAGAGTTATACGCAGTATTTT. Its protein is CASSLEVAESYTQYF.